This T cell receptor (beta chain) was profiled in a study of control samples from healthy donors and cancer patients. Repertoires were generated with immunoSEQ multiplex PCR, while TCRdb's copy carries only in-frame clones and drops some. The sample lists about 55,000 clones; roughly 95% were seen once. CDR3 length equals 11 residues. The germline gives CDR1 SQVTM, CDR2 ANQGSEA. V shed 4 bases and J shed 6 bases, with 9 bases lying between them. The chain couples TRBV29-1 to TRBJ1-1; D gene unclear. The source of this sequence is a woman aged 18-30 years in good health. Sequencing input: blood. CDR3 amino acids: CSVGHVAEAFF. DNA of the CDR3: TGCAGCGTTGGACACGTCGCTGAAGCTTTCTTT.